The source of this T cell receptor beta chain is a study of cytomegalovirus exposure and HLA in healthy donors. Study-level points and caveats: A few of the chains that were CMV-associated were confirmed in vitro to be specific for CMV antigens. Available immune exposure information was restricted to CMV serostatus only.

Details on this clone: Its specificity is not known.

The PCR was carried out with 60 Vbeta primers and 13 Jbeta primers. Clones were sequenced by immunoSEQ multiplex PCR, and TCRdb holds only the in-frame ones, with some missing. The table lists around 110,000 clones, 65% to 80% of them singletons. The germline gives CDR1 ENHRY, CDR2 SYGVKD. The CDR3 extends over 13 amino acids. The V and J ends lost 3 bases and 4 bases respectively, with 8 bases between them. Specimen: PBMCs. This TCR came from a woman in her 50s in good health and CMV-seropositive. V is TRBV10-3 and J is TRBJ2-3, with D possibly being TRBD2 (5 bases). CDR3 sequence: CAISEGSPDTQYF. The CDR3 region has the DNA TGTGCCATCAGTGAAGGGAGTCCAGATACGCAGTATTTT.